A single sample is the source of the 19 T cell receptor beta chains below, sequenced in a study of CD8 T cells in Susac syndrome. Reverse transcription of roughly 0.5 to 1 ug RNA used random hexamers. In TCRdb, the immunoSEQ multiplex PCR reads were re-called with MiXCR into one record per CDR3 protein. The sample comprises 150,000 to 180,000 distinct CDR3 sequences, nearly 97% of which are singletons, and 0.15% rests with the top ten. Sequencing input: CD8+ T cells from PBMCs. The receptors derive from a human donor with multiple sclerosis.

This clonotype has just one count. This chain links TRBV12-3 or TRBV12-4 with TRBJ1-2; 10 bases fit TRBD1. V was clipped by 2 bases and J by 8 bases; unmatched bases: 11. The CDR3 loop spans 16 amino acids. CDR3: CASSLRARQGAQGYTF. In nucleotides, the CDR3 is TGTGCCAGCAGTTTAAGAGCTAGACAGGGGGCGCAGGGCTACACCTTC.

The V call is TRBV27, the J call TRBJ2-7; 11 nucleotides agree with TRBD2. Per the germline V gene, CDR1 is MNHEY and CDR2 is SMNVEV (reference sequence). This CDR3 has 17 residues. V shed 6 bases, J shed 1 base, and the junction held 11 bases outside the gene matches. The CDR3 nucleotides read TGTGCCAGCAGCTTAAGGGTAACTAGCGGGGGATCCTACGAGCAGTACTTC. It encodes CASSLRVTSGGSYEQYF.

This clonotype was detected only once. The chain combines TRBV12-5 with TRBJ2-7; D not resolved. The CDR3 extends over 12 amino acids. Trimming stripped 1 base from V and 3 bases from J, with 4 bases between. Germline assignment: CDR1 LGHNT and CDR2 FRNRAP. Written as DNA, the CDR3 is TGTGCTAGTGGTTTGGGCGACTACGAGCAGTACGTC. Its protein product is CASGLGDYEQYV.

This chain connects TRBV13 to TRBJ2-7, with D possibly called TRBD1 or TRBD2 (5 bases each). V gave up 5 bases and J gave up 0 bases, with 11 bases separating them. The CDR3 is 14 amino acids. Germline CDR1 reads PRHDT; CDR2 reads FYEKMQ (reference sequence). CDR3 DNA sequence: TGTGCCAGCAGCGAGGGACGGAGCTCCTACGAGCAGTACGTC. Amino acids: CASSEGRSSYEQYV.

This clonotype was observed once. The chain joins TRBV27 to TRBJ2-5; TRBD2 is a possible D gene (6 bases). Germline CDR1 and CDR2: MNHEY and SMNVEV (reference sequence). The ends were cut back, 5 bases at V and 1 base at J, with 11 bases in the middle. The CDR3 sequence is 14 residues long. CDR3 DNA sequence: TGTGCCAGCAGTACCTTCGGGGGCCAAGAGACCCAGTACTTC. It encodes CASSTFGGQETQYF.

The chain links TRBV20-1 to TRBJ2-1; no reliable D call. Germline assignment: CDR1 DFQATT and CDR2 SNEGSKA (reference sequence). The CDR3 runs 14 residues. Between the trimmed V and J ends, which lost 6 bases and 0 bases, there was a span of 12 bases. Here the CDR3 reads CSAPEASSYNEQFF. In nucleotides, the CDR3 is TGCAGTGCCCCTGAGGCCAGCTCCTACAATGAGCAGTTCTTC.

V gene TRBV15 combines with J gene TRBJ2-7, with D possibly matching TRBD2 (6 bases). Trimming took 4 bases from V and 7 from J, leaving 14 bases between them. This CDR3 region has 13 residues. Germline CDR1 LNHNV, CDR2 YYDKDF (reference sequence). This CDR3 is CATSTHLEGEQYF. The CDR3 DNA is TGTGCCACCAGCACCCACTTGGAGGGGGAGCAGTACTTC.

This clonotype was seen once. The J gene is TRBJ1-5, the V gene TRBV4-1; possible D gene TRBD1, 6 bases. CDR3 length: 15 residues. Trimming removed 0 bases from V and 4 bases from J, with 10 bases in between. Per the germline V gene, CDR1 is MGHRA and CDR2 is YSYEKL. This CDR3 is CASSQDPRGNQPQHF. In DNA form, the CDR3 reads TGCGCCAGCAGCCAAGATCCCAGGGGAAATCAGCCCCAGCATTTT.

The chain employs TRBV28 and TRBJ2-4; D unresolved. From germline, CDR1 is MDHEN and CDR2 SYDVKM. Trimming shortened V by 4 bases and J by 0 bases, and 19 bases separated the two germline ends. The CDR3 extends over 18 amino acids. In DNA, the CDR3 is TGTGCCAGCAGTTCCCCTGACGGTGGACGACCAGCCAAAAACATTCAGTACTTC. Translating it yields CASSSPDGGRPAKNIQYF.

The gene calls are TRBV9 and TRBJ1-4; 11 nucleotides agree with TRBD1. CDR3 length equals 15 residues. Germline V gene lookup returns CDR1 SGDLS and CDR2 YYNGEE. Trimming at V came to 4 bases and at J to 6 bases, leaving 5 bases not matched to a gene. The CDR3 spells CASSSRDRGYEKLFF. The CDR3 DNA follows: TGTGCCAGCAGCTCAAGGGACAGGGGGTATGAAAAACTGTTTTTT.

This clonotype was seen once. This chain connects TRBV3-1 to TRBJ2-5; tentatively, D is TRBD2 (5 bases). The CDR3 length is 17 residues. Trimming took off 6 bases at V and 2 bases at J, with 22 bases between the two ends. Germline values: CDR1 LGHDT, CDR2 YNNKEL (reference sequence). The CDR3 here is CASSRGLGEQLQETQYF. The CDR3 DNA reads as TGTGCCAGCAGTCGAGGGCTTGGCGAACAATTACAAGAGACCCAGTACTTC.

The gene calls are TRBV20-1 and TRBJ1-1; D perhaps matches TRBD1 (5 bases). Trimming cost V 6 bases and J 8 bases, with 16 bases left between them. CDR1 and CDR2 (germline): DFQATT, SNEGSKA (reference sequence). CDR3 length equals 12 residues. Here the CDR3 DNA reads TGCAGTGCAAGGGACGCCTCGACAGAAGCTTTCTTT. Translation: CSARDASTEAFF.

The CDR3: CASSLAEDYEQYV. CDR3 bases: TGTGCCAGCAGCTTGGCCGAGGATTACGAGCAGTACGTC. The V call is TRBV5-6, the J call TRBJ2-7; D is uncertain. Germline CDR1 and CDR2: SGHDT and YYEEEE. The V gene lost 0 bases and the J gene lost 4 bases, with 8 bases spanning the gap. This CDR3 contains 13 residues.

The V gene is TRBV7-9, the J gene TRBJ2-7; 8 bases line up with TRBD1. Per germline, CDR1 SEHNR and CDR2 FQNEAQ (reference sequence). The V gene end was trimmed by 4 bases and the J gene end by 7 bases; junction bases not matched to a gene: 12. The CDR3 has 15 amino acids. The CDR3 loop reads CASSSGQGELEEQYV. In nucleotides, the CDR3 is TGTGCCAGCAGCTCTGGACAGGGAGAGTTGGAAGAGCAGTACGTC.

The CDR3 nucleotides read TGCGCCAGCAGCCCCGGGACAGGGACCTACGAGCAGTACGTC. Amino acid sequence: CASSPGTGTYEQYV. The chain carries TRBV5-1 and TRBJ2-7; TRBD1 aligns across 9 bases. V was clipped by 4 bases and J by 2 bases; unmatched bases: 4. CDR1 is SGHRS and CDR2 is YFSETQ in the germline V gene. CDR3 length equals 14 residues.

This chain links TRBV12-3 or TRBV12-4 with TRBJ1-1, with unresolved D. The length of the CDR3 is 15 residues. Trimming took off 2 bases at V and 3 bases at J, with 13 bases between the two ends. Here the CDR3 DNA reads TGTGCCAGCAGTTTAAGGAGGAGTATGGACACTGAAGCTTTCTTT. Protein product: CASSLRRSMDTEAFF.

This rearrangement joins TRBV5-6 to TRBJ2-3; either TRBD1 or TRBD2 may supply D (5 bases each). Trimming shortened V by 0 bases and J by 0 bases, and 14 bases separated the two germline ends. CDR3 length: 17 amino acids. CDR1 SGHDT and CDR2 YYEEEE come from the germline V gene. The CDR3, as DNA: TGTGCCAGCAGCTTGGCCGGGGCGACACCGAGCACAGATACGCAGTATTTT. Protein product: CASSLAGATPSTDTQYF.

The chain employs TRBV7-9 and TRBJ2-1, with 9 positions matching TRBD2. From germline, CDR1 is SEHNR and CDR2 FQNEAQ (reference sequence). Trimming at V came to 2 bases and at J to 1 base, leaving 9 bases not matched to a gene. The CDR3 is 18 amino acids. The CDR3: CASSLPSGVVVSYNEQFF. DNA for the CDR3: TGTGCCAGCAGCTTACCTAGCGGGGTCGTCGTATCCTACAATGAGCAGTTCTTC.

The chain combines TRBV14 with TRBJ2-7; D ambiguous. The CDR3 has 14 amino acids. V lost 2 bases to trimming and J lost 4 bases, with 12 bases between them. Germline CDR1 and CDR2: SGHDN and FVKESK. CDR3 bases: TGTGCCAGCAGCCAATTTTTGTCAGGTTACGAGCAGTACTTC. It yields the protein CASSQFLSGYEQYF.